This is a list of T cell receptor beta chains from one sample in a study of cytomegalovirus exposure and HLA in healthy donors. Clones were read by immunoSEQ multiplex PCR, and TCRdb kept only the in-frame ones, dropping some. The table lists over 100,000 clones, approximately 69% of them singletons. Specimen: PBMCs. Receptors originate from a middle-aged man in good health and CMV-seropositive. The CDR3 runs from the conserved cysteine through the conserved F or W. Fields, in order: J gene, V gene, D gene, clone size, CDR3 DNA, CDR3 protein. D genes are given only for firm matches. The size entry is marked missing in some rows and otherwise reads once, few, many or a size class.

j_gene: TRBJ1-6
v_gene: TRBV6-1
d_gene: -
abundance: -
CDR3nt: TGTGCCAGCAGTGAAGGGGCAGGGGCATCACCCCTCCACTTT
CDR3aa: CASSEGAGASPLHF

j_gene: TRBJ2-7
v_gene: TRBV5-4
d_gene: -
abundance: few
CDR3nt: TGTGCCAGCAGCGCTGGGACACACGAGCAGTACTTC
CDR3aa: CASSAGTHEQYF

j_gene: TRBJ2-1
v_gene: TRBV7-2
d_gene: -
abundance: -
CDR3nt: TGTGCCAGCAGCTTAGCTCTAGCTGGTTCCTACAATGAGCAGTTCTTC
CDR3aa: CASSLALAGSYNEQFF

j_gene: TRBJ2-7
v_gene: TRBV15
d_gene: TRBD1
abundance: -
CDR3nt: TGTGCCACCAGCAGATACGGGCAGGGGGCATCCTACGAGCAGTACTTC
CDR3aa: CATSRYGQGASYEQYF

j_gene: TRBJ2-1
v_gene: TRBV6-1
d_gene: TRBD2
abundance: -
CDR3nt: TGTGCCAGCAGTGGACGGGGGGTGGGCGGGTTACAAGCCTACAATGAGCAGTTCTTC
CDR3aa: CASSGRGVGGLQAYNEQFF

j_gene: TRBJ1-5
v_gene: TRBV6-5
d_gene: TRBD1
abundance: -
CDR3nt: TGTGCCAGCAGTCCTGGACAGGGGGGGAGCCAGCCCCAGCATTTT
CDR3aa: CASSPGQGGSQPQHF

j_gene: TRBJ1-2
v_gene: TRBV27
d_gene: TRBD1
abundance: -
CDR3nt: TGTGCCAGCAGAGGACAGGGCGGCTATGGCTACACCTTC
CDR3aa: CASRGQGGYGYTF

j_gene: TRBJ2-1
v_gene: TRBV2
d_gene: TRBD1
abundance: -
CDR3nt: TGTGCCAGCAGTGAGGGGACAGGGGGCTTCAATGAGCAGTTCTTC
CDR3aa: CASSEGTGGFNEQFF

j_gene: TRBJ1-4
v_gene: TRBV5-1
d_gene: -
abundance: -
CDR3nt: TGCGCCAGCAGCTTCCTAACAACTAATGAAAAACTGTTTTTT
CDR3aa: CASSFLTTNEKLFF

j_gene: TRBJ2-7
v_gene: TRBV30
d_gene: -
abundance: -
CDR3nt: TGTGCCTGGACCACTTCCTACGAGCAGTACTTC
CDR3aa: CAWTTSYEQYF

j_gene: TRBJ1-1
v_gene: TRBV6-5
d_gene: -
abundance: -
CDR3nt: TGTGCCAGCACCTCCAGAGGGTCGAACACTGAAGCTTTCTTT
CDR3aa: CASTSRGSNTEAFF

j_gene: TRBJ1-1
v_gene: TRBV30
d_gene: -
abundance: -
CDR3nt: TGTGCCTGGAGAGAGACAGGCGGAAACACTGAAGCTTTCTTT
CDR3aa: CAWRETGGNTEAFF

j_gene: TRBJ1-5
v_gene: TRBV28
d_gene: -
abundance: -
CDR3nt: TGTGCCAGCAGTCCGCGTGGGGGGGTGGCCAATCAGCCCCAGCATTTT
CDR3aa: CASSPRGGVANQPQHF

j_gene: TRBJ2-7
v_gene: TRBV29-1
d_gene: TRBD1
abundance: -
CDR3nt: TGCAGCGTTGCGGACAGGAATCGACCCTACGAGCAGTACTTC
CDR3aa: CSVADRNRPYEQYF

j_gene: TRBJ1-5
v_gene: TRBV18
d_gene: TRBD1
abundance: -
CDR3nt: TGTGCCAGCTCACCGACAGGGTCTCGGCCCCAGCATTTT
CDR3aa: CASSPTGSRPQHF

j_gene: TRBJ2-2
v_gene: TRBV5-1
d_gene: -
abundance: -
CDR3nt: TGCGCCAGCAGCTTGGGTGGAGCTAGGGGATCCGGGGAGCTGTTTTTT
CDR3aa: CASSLGGARGSGELFF

j_gene: TRBJ1-2
v_gene: TRBV28
d_gene: TRBD1
abundance: -
CDR3nt: TGTGCCAGCAGCCGGGACAGGGGGAATGATGGCTACACCTTC
CDR3aa: CASSRDRGNDGYTF

j_gene: TRBJ2-7
v_gene: TRBV7-9
d_gene: TRBD1
abundance: -
CDR3nt: TGTTCCAGCAGCTTAGGAGAGACAGGGGGCTACGACGAGCAGTACTTC
CDR3aa: CSSSLGETGGYDEQYF

j_gene: TRBJ1-2
v_gene: TRBV6-6
d_gene: -
abundance: -
CDR3nt: TGTGCCAGCAGCCATCAGGGGAACATTAACTATGGCTACACCTTC
CDR3aa: CASSHQGNINYGYTF

j_gene: TRBJ1-2
v_gene: TRBV5-1
d_gene: -
abundance: -
CDR3nt: TGCGCCAGCAGCTTGGACACAGATAACTATGGCTACACCTTC
CDR3aa: CASSLDTDNYGYTF

j_gene: TRBJ2-5
v_gene: TRBV7-2
d_gene: -
abundance: -
CDR3nt: TGTGCCAGCAGCAAGGCCGCAGGGGCGAGTGAGACCCAGTACTTC
CDR3aa: CASSKAAGASETQYF

j_gene: TRBJ1-5
v_gene: TRBV19
d_gene: TRBD1
abundance: -
CDR3nt: TGTGCCAGTAGTAGAACAGGGGGCTATCAGCCCCAGCATTTT
CDR3aa: CASSRTGGYQPQHF

j_gene: TRBJ1-1
v_gene: TRBV2
d_gene: TRBD1
abundance: -
CDR3nt: TGTGCCAGCAGTGACGGTGGGACAGCGGGTGAAGCTTTCTTT
CDR3aa: CASSDGGTAGEAFF

j_gene: TRBJ2-4
v_gene: TRBV4-2
d_gene: -
abundance: -
CDR3nt: TGTGCCAGCAGCCAAGAGACGACAGTAGCCAAAAACATTCAGTACTTC
CDR3aa: CASSQETTVAKNIQYF

j_gene: TRBJ2-1
v_gene: TRBV2
d_gene: TRBD1
abundance: -
CDR3nt: TGTGCCAGCAAACGACAGGGCGTGAATGAGCAGTTCTTC
CDR3aa: CASKRQGVNEQFF

j_gene: TRBJ2-1
v_gene: TRBV7-8
d_gene: TRBD1
abundance: -
CDR3nt: TGTGCCAGCAGCTTTCGGGACAGGGTGTTACGTGAGCAGTTCTTC
CDR3aa: CASSFRDRVLREQFF

j_gene: TRBJ2-1
v_gene: TRBV6-4
d_gene: -
abundance: -
CDR3nt: TGTGCCAGCAGTGAAGGGACGCGGGATTACAATGAGCAGTTCTTC
CDR3aa: CASSEGTRDYNEQFF

j_gene: TRBJ2-1
v_gene: TRBV7-9
d_gene: TRBD1
abundance: -
CDR3nt: TGTGCCAGCAGCAGACAGGGGTGGAATGAGCAGTTCTTC
CDR3aa: CASSRQGWNEQFF

j_gene: TRBJ2-1
v_gene: TRBV7-2
d_gene: TRBD1
abundance: -
CDR3nt: TGTGCCAGCAAGGACAGGCGCTCCTACAATGAGCAGTTCTTC
CDR3aa: CASKDRRSYNEQFF

j_gene: TRBJ1-3
v_gene: TRBV28
d_gene: -
abundance: few
CDR3nt: TGTGCCAGCAGTTTTTCCAGGTGGCCCTATGGAAACACCATATATTTT
CDR3aa: CASSFSRWPYGNTIYF

j_gene: TRBJ1-2
v_gene: TRBV7-9
d_gene: TRBD1
abundance: -
CDR3nt: TGTGCCAGCAGCTTAACCGGGACAGGCTTACAAAACTATGGCTACACCTTC
CDR3aa: CASSLTGTGLQNYGYTF

j_gene: TRBJ1-6
v_gene: TRBV6-1
d_gene: TRBD1
abundance: once
CDR3nt: TGTGCCAGCAGTGAAGTGGGACAGGCAAATTCACCCCTCCACTTT
CDR3aa: CASSEVGQANSPLHF

j_gene: TRBJ2-7
v_gene: TRBV11-2
d_gene: TRBD2
abundance: -
CDR3nt: TGTGCCAGCAGCATAGCGGGGGGCTACGAGCAGTACTTC
CDR3aa: CASSIAGGYEQYF

j_gene: TRBJ1-2
v_gene: TRBV5-1
d_gene: TRBD1
abundance: -
CDR3nt: TGCGCCAGCAGCTTGGGGCGACAGGGAGGTATCGACTATGGCTACACCTTC
CDR3aa: CASSLGRQGGIDYGYTF

j_gene: TRBJ2-2
v_gene: TRBV27
d_gene: TRBD1
abundance: -
CDR3nt: TGTGCCAGCAGTGCGGGACAGGGGTCGAGCACCGGGGAGCTGTTTTTT
CDR3aa: CASSAGQGSSTGELFF

j_gene: TRBJ1-5
v_gene: TRBV9
d_gene: TRBD1
abundance: -
CDR3nt: TGTGCCAGCAGCCCGGGGACAGTGAGCAATCAGCCCCAGCATTTT
CDR3aa: CASSPGTVSNQPQHF

j_gene: TRBJ2-3
v_gene: TRBV27
d_gene: TRBD2
abundance: -
CDR3nt: TGTGCCAGCAGTGAACGAAAGACTAGCGGGAGAGCGGGAGATACGCAGTATTTT
CDR3aa: CASSERKTSGRAGDTQYF

j_gene: TRBJ1-5
v_gene: TRBV28
d_gene: -
abundance: -
CDR3nt: TGTGCCAGCAGAAGAGGAGGAGGCAATCAGCCCCAGCATTTT
CDR3aa: CASRRGGGNQPQHF

j_gene: TRBJ2-7
v_gene: TRBV5-1
d_gene: -
abundance: -
CDR3nt: TGCGCCAGCGCTATCACGCGGGGGCTCTACGAGCAGTACTTC
CDR3aa: CASAITRGLYEQYF

j_gene: TRBJ2-7
v_gene: TRBV6-1
d_gene: -
abundance: -
CDR3nt: TGTGCCAGCAGTGATATAGGCCGGGTTACAAACTACGAGCAGTACTTC
CDR3aa: CASSDIGRVTNYEQYF

j_gene: TRBJ2-1
v_gene: TRBV9
d_gene: TRBD2
abundance: -
CDR3nt: TGTGCCAGCAGCCTAGGGGCTAGCGGGGGGTCCGAGCAGTTCTTC
CDR3aa: CASSLGASGGSEQFF

j_gene: TRBJ2-7
v_gene: TRBV29-1
d_gene: TRBD2
abundance: -
CDR3nt: TGCAGCGTTGAAGGGGGGGGAAGGAGCTCCTACGAGCAGTACTTC
CDR3aa: CSVEGGGRSSYEQYF

j_gene: TRBJ1-6
v_gene: TRBV5-1
d_gene: -
abundance: -
CDR3nt: TGCGCCAGCAGCTTAAGTGGGGGCTTATCACCCCTCCACTTT
CDR3aa: CASSLSGGLSPLHF

j_gene: TRBJ2-2
v_gene: TRBV7-8
d_gene: TRBD1
abundance: -
CDR3nt: TGTGCCAGCAGCCTACTCAATAGACAGGGGGCGAACACCGGGGAGCTGTTTTTT
CDR3aa: CASSLLNRQGANTGELFF

j_gene: TRBJ2-3
v_gene: TRBV27
d_gene: -
abundance: -
CDR3nt: TGTGCCAGCAGTTCCCGACTGGCGGCCTACACAGATACGCAGTATTTT
CDR3aa: CASSSRLAAYTDTQYF

j_gene: TRBJ1-1
v_gene: TRBV28
d_gene: -
abundance: once
CDR3nt: TGTGCCAGCAGTGTCCCCACCAGGGGCGAGAACACTGAAGCTTTCTTT
CDR3aa: CASSVPTRGENTEAFF

j_gene: TRBJ2-6
v_gene: TRBV5-1
d_gene: -
abundance: -
CDR3nt: TGCGCCAGCAGCTTCAGCGGCTCTGGGGCCAACGTCCTGACTTTC
CDR3aa: CASSFSGSGANVLTF

j_gene: TRBJ2-7
v_gene: TRBV30
d_gene: -
abundance: -
CDR3nt: TGTGCCTGGAGTCAGGGTTCCTACGAGCAGTACTTC
CDR3aa: CAWSQGSYEQYF